The following is a T cell receptor beta chain sequence with its context. Its antigen remains unidentified. The CDR3 is 15 residues long. Trimming at V came to 4 bases and at J to 5 bases, leaving 8 bases not matched to a gene. Germline values: CDR1 SGHRS, CDR2 YFSETQ. The data belong to a study of response to subunit inactivated influenza vaccine. Findings and caveats of the study: Only a handful of new T cells, the authors suggested, are recruited with each seasonal influenza vaccination.

TCRdb passed the RT-PCR reads through MiXCR, listing each CDR3 protein once. The data show hundreds of thousands of distinct CDR3 sequences, around a sixth seen once. This material consisted of PBMCs from blood, taken 4 to 6 days after vaccination. This chain joins TRBV5-1 and TRBJ2-5; TRBD1 matches at 10 bases. The clonotype originates from a man in his fifties or sixties who received an inactivated influenza vaccine. The CDR3 region is CASSRSGQGGETQYF. As DNA, the CDR3 is TGCGCCAGCAGCCGCTCCGGACAGGGGGGGGAGACCCAGTACTTC.